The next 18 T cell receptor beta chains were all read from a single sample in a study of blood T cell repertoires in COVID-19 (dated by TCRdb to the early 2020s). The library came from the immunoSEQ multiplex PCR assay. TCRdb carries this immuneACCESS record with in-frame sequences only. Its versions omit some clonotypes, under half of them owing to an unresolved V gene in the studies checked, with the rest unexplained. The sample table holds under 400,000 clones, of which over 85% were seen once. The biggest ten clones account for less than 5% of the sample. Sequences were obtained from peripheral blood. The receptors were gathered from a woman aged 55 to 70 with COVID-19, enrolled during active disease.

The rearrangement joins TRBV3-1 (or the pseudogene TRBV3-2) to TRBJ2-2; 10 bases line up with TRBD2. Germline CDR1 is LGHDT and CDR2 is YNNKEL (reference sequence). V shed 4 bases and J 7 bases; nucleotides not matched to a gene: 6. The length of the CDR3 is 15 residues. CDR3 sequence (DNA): TGTGCCAGCAGCCGAAGCGGGGGGGCTAACGGGGAGCTGTTTTTT. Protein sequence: CASSRSGGANGELFF.

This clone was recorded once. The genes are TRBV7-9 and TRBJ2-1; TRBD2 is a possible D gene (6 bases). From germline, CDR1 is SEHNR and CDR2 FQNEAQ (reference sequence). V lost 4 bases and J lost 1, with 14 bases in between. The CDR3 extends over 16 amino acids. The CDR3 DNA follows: TGTGCCAGCAGCTCCAGACTAGACCTGTCCTACAATGAGCAGTTCTTC. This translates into CASSSRLDLSYNEQFF.

The CDR3 sequence is CASSHSGGANTGELFF. Here the CDR3 DNA reads TGTGCCAGCAGCCATTCAGGGGGCGCGAACACCGGGGAGCTGTTTTTT. J is TRBJ2-2 and V is TRBV4-2; 8 nucleotides align to TRBD1. Germline V gives CDR1 LGHNA, CDR2 YNFKEQ. The CDR3 runs 16 residues. V shed 3 bases and J 0 bases; nucleotides not matched to a gene: 3.

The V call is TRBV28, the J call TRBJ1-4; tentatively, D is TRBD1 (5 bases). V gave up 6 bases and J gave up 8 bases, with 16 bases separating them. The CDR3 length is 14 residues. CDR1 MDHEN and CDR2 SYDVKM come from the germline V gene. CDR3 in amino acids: CASRTPVGHEKLFF. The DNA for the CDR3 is TGTGCCAGCAGGACACCTGTTGGACACGAAAAACTGTTTTTT.

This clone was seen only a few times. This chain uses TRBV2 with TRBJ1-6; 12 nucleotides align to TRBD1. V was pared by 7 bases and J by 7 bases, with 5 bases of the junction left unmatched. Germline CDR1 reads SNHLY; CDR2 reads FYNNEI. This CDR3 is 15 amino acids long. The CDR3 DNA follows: TGTGCCAGCAAGGGACAGGGGGCGCCGAATTCACCCCTCCACTTT. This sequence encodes CASKGQGAPNSPLHF.

The CDR3 DNA reads TGTGCCAGCAGCCGAGGACAGGGGAATGGCTACACCTTC. Encoded protein: CASSRGQGNGYTF. The chain carries TRBV2 and TRBJ1-2, with 9 bases aligning to TRBD1. The CDR3 sequence is 13 residues long. Trimming took 6 bases from V and 6 from J; bases not matched to a gene: 5. Looked up from germline, CDR1 is SNHLY and CDR2 is FYNNEI.

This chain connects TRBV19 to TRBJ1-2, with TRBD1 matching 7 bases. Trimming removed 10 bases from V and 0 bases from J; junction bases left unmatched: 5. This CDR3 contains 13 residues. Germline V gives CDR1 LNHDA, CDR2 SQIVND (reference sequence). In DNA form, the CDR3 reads TGTGCCACCTTGACAGGGCCTAACTATGGCTACACCTTC. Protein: CATLTGPNYGYTF.

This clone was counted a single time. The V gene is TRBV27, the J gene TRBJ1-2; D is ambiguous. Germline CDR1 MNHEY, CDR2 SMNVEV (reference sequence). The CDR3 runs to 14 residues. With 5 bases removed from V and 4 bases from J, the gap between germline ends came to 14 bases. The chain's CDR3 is CASSATSTFYGYTF. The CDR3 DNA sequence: TGTGCCAGCAGTGCAACCTCGACATTCTATGGCTACACCTTC.

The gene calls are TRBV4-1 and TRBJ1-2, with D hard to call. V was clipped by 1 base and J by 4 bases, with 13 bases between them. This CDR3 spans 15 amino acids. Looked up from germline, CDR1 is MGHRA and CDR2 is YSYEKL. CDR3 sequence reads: CASSQVQTATYGYTF. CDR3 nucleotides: TGCGCCAGCAGCCAAGTGCAAACAGCCACCTATGGCTACACCTTC.

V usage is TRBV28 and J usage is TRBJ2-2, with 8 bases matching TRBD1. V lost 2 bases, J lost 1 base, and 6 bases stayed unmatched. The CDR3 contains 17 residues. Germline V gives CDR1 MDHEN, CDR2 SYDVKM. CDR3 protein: CASSLPIGQGNTGELFF. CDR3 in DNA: TGTGCCAGCAGTTTACCGATCGGACAGGGGAACACCGGGGAGCTGTTTTTT.

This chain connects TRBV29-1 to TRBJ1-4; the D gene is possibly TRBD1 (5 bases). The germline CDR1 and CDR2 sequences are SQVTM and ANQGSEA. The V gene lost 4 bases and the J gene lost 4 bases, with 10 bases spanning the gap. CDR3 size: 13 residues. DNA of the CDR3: TGCAGCGTTGCCCGGGGGGATAATGAAAAACTGTTTTTT. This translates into CSVARGDNEKLFF.

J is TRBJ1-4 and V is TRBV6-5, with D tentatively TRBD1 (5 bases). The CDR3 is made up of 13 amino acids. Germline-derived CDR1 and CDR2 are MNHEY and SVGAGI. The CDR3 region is CVCGSYGGEKLFF. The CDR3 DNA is TGTGTCTGCGGGTCCTACGGGGGTGAAAAACTGTTTTTT.

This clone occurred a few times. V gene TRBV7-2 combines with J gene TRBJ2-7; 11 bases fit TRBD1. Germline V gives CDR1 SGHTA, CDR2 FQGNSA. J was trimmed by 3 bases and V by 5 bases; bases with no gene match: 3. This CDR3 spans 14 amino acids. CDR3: CASSPGTGGYEQYF. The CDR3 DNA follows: TGTGCCAGCAGCCCCGGGACAGGGGGCTACGAGCAGTACTTC.

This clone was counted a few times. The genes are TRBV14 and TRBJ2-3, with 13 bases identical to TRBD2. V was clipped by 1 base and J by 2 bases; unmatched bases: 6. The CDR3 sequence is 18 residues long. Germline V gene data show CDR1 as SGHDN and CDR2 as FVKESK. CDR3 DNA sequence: TGTGCCAGCAGCCAAGTACTGGGACTAGCGGGGACCACAGATACGCAGTATTTT. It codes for CASSQVLGLAGTTDTQYF. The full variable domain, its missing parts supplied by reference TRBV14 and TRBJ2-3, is EAGVTQFPSHSVIEKGQTVTLRCDPISGHDNLYWYRRVMGKEIKFLLHFVKESKQDESGMPNNRFLAERTGGTYSTLKVQPAELEDSGVYFCASSQVLGLAGTTDTQYFGPGTRLTVL.

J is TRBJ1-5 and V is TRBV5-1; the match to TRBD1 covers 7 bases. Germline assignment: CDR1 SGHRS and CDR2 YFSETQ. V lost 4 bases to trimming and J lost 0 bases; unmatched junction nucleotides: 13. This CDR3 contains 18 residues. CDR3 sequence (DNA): TGCGCCAGCAGCCGTCACCCGTTACGACAGGGTAGCAATCAGCCCCAGCATTTT. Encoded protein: CASSRHPLRQGSNQPQHF.

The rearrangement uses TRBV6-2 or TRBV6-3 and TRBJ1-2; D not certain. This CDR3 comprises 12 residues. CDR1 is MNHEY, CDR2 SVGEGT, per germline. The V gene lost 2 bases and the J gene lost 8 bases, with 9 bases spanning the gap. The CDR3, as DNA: TGTGCCAGCAGTTACGCCCCCGGGGGCTACACCTTC. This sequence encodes CASSYAPGGYTF.

The CDR3 region has the DNA TGTGCCAGCAGTTTAGGCATTCAGGGGGAGCAGTACTTC. Translation gives CASSLGIQGEQYF. The chain combines TRBV28 with TRBJ2-7; possible D gene TRBD1, 6 bases. Germline-derived CDR1 and CDR2 are MDHEN and SYDVKM. There are 13 residues in the CDR3. V lost 2 bases to trimming and J lost 7 bases, with 12 bases between them.

The CDR3 here is CASSVDRLNTEAFF. CDR3 coding DNA: TGTGCCAGCAGCGTTGACAGATTGAACACTGAAGCTTTCTTT. The chain joins TRBV9 to TRBJ1-1, with a possible D match to TRBD1 (5 bases). Germline CDR1 reads SGDLS; CDR2 reads YYNGEE. This CDR3 is built from 14 residues. Trimming removed 2 bases at V and 0 bases at J, with 8 bases between.